Given below is one T cell receptor beta chain in context. Original analysis: Amplification from reference gene primers served as the basis for estimated nucleated cell counts. The repertoire was sequenced with immunoSEQ multiplex PCR; TCRdb's copy has only in-frame clones and lacks some. That table furnishes V, J and clone size, whereas the DNA furnished D and trimming. The table shows over 150,000 clones, with 78% occurring only once. The sample comes from a study of blood T cell repertoires in COVID-19. Overall study context: Donors in the United States, Italy and Spain gave samples during acute or convalescent COVID-19. PBMCs, B-cell-depleted T cells, or T cells provided the cDNA or gDNA that made up the material.

This CDR3 is built from 19 residues. The origin of this receptor is a man older than 75 with acute or convalescent COVID-19. The J gene is TRBJ1-2, the V gene TRBV21-1; the table's TRBD1 call for D was not verified on the DNA. TRBV21-1 represents a pseudogene. What was sequenced was peripheral blood. The CDR3, as DNA: TGTGCCAGCAGCACGCAGGCTCGACAGGGTAACCCAACTAACTATGGCTACACCTTC. Translating gives CASSTQARQGNPTNYGYTF.